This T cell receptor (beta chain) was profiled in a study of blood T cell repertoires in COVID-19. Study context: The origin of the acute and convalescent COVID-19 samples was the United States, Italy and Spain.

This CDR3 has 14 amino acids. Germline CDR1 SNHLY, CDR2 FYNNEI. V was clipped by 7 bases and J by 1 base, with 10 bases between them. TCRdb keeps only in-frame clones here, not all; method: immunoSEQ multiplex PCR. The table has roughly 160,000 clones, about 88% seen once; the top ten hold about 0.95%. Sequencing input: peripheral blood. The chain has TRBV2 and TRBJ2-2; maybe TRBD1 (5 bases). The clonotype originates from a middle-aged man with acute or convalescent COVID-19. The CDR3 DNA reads TGTGCCAGCACCGGACAACTGAACACCGGGGAGCTGTTTTTT. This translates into CASTGQLNTGELFF.